Included here is one T cell receptor beta chain sequence, with context. Its matching antigen is unknown. Other DNA sequences within the sample encode an identical CDR3. The CDR3 is made up of 13 amino acids. V was trimmed by 3 bases and J by 1 base, leaving 9 bases between them. Germline V gene lookup returns CDR1 GTSNPN and CDR2 SVGIG (reference sequence). The sample belongs to a study of CD8+ T cells in alopecia areata. Study conclusions and caveats: For patients receiving tofacitinib, scalp clonality and expanded CD8+ clones among the top 100 significantly decreased. Only one nonresponder was present, which leaves the link between baseline CD8+ expansion and response uncertain.

RNA extraction and reverse transcription yielded cDNA as sequencing template. Sequencing used immunoSEQ multiplex PCR; TCRdb keeps in-frame clones, though not all of them. This table holds around 160,000 clones, 50% to 65% found once. Treatment meaning: oral pan-JAK inhibitor, 5-10 mg twice daily. Alopecia areata patients provided lesional scalp punch biopsies and peripheral blood. The sample was CD4+ T cells sorted from blood, taken at week 24, from a patient treated with tofacitinib. This sequence originates from a human donor with alopecia areata. The chain carries TRBV30 and TRBJ1-1, with D maybe TRBD1 (6 bases). CDR3: CAWRGQGNTEAFF. CDR3 coding DNA: TGTGCCTGGAGGGGACAAGGGAACACTGAAGCTTTCTTT.